The rows below give T cell receptor beta chains drawn from one sample of a study of control samples from healthy donors and cancer patients. Measured with immunoSEQ multiplex PCR; TCRdb has only the in-frame clones, and not every one. The table lists 120,000 or so clones, over 75% of them singletons. The sequenced material came from blood. The receptor source for this set is a man aged 40-49 years in good health. CDR3s include the opening cysteine and the closing phenylalanine or tryptophan. Each record gives: V gene, J gene, D gene, clone size, CDR3 protein, CDR3 DNA. The D gene is left open where the match is weak. Expanded clones are given a class, and other clones once, few, many or no size at all.

TRBV6-1,TRBJ2-5,NA,NA,CASSDGVSGGQETQYF,TGTGCCAGCAGTGATGGGGTTAGTGGGGGACAAGAGACCCAGTACTTC
TRBV6-5,TRBJ1-1,NA,NA,CASRSGAGEAFF,TGTGCCAGCAGATCGGGGGCAGGGGAAGCTTTCTTT
TRBV9,TRBJ2-5,TRBD1,NA,CASSVDRGRQETQYF,TGTGCCAGCAGCGTAGACAGGGGGCGCCAAGAGACCCAGTACTTC
TRBV24-1,TRBJ1-4,NA,NA,CATSDAGTGNEKLFF,TGTGCCACCAGTGACGCCGGGACGGGTAATGAAAAACTGTTTTTT
TRBV30,TRBJ2-7,TRBD2,NA,CAWSVVWAMGLAGAHEQYF,TGTGCCTGGAGTGTCGTCTGGGCAATGGGGCTAGCGGGGGCTCACGAGCAGTACTTC
TRBV5-1,TRBJ2-1,TRBD2,NA,CASRATSGGGYNEQFF,TGCGCCAGCCGCGCGACTAGCGGGGGTGGATACAATGAGCAGTTCTTC
TRBV7-9,TRBJ2-5,NA,NA,CASSPSVRWETQYF,TGTGCCAGCAGCCCCTCGGTCCGGTGGGAGACCCAGTACTTC
TRBV5-6,TRBJ1-5,NA,NA,CASSSRGPQHF,TGTGCCAGCAGCTCCCGGGGGCCCCAGCATTTT
TRBV25-1,TRBJ2-3,TRBD1,NA,CASSGLDRVTDTQYF,TGTGCCAGCAGTGGACTGGACAGGGTCACAGATACGCAGTATTTT
TRBV18,TRBJ2-7,TRBD1,NA,CASSQGQGASYEQYF,TGTGCCAGCTCCCAAGGACAGGGTGCATCCTACGAGCAGTACTTC
TRBV5-3,TRBJ1-1,NA,NA,CARILPIGWSGTEAFF,TGTGCCAGAATCCTTCCGATTGGGTGGTCGGGCACTGAAGCTTTCTTT
TRBV7-6,TRBJ2-3,NA,NA,CASSLNPGGGADTQYF,TGTGCCAGCAGCCTAAACCCTGGGGGGGGCGCAGATACGCAGTATTTT
TRBV6-6,TRBJ2-2,NA,NA,CAAKAGELFF,TGTGCCGCGAAGGCCGGGGAGCTGTTTTTT
TRBV6-5,TRBJ2-2,NA,once,CASSYGINTGELFF,TGTGCCAGCAGTTACGGCATCAACACCGGGGAGCTGTTTTTT
TRBV2,TRBJ1-4,TRBD1,few,CASKGGNEKLFF,TGTGCCAGCAAAGGGGGCAATGAAAAACTGTTTTTT
TRBV4-3,TRBJ1-2,TRBD1,NA,CASSQAQGAGYGYTF,TGCGCCAGCAGCCAAGCACAGGGGGCGGGCTATGGCTACACCTTC
TRBV5-1,TRBJ1-4,NA,NA,CASSLWSGSEKLFF,TGCGCCAGCAGCTTGTGGTCAGGGTCAGAAAAACTGTTTTTT
TRBV6-6,TRBJ1-4,TRBD1,NA,CASSSPTGVNEKLFF,TGTGCCAGCAGTAGTCCGACAGGGGTTAATGAAAAACTGTTTTTT
TRBV7-2,TRBJ2-2,TRBD2,NA,CASSAKRGGRNGELFF,TGTGCCAGCAGCGCGAAGCGGGGGGGCCGTAACGGGGAGCTGTTTTTT
TRBV4-3,TRBJ1-4,TRBD1,NA,CASSQEPPGQEGSTNEKLFF,TGCGCCAGCAGCCAAGAACCCCCGGGACAGGAGGGATCAACTAATGAAAAACTGTTTTTT
TRBV18,TRBJ1-4,NA,NA,CASSPLSENEKLFF,TGTGCCAGCTCACCATTGAGCGAAAATGAAAAACTGTTTTTT
TRBV9,TRBJ2-3,NA,NA,CASSGSTDTQYF,TGTGCCAGCAGCGGAAGCACAGATACGCAGTATTTT
TRBV5-6,TRBJ2-2,NA,NA,CASSSARTDLNTGELFF,TGTGCCAGCAGCTCCGCCCGGACAGACTTGAACACCGGGGAGCTGTTTTTT
TRBV15,TRBJ1-6,NA,NA,CATSSDGHSWF,TGTGCCACCAGCAGTGACGGCCACTCATGGTTT
TRBV6-5,TRBJ1-6,NA,NA,CASKTIYESPLHF,TGTGCCAGCAAGACCATCTATGAATCACCCCTCCACTTT
TRBV3-1/TRBV3-2,TRBJ2-5,NA,NA,CASSRRQQETQYF,TGTGCCAGCAGCCGGAGACAGCAAGAGACCCAGTACTTC
TRBV7-2,TRBJ1-5,NA,NA,CASSLQGGGGQPQHF,TGTGCCAGCAGCCTACAGGGAGGAGGCGGTCAGCCCCAGCATTTT
TRBV30,TRBJ2-2,NA,NA,CAWSVQQRHTGELFF,TGTGCCTGGAGTGTGCAGCAGCGTCACACCGGGGAGCTGTTTTTT
TRBV7-2,TRBJ1-1,TRBD1,NA,CASSLRDRGEAFF,TGTGCCAGCAGCTTGCGGGACAGGGGAGAAGCTTTCTTT
TRBV7-3,TRBJ1-1,NA,NA,CASSLGGGNTEAFF,TGTGCCAGCAGCTTGGGGGGCGGGAACACTGAAGCTTTCTTT
TRBV18,TRBJ2-5,NA,NA,CASSRGTTTETQYF,TGTGCCAGCTCACGGGGCACCACCACAGAGACCCAGTACTTC
TRBV6-6,TRBJ1-5,TRBD1,NA,CASSTGQMSNQPQHF,TGTGCCAGCAGTACGGGACAGATGAGCAATCAGCCCCAGCATTTT
TRBV7-8,TRBJ1-1,NA,NA,CASRLAAGPNTEAFF,TGTGCCAGCAGGCTAGCCGCAGGGCCGAACACTGAAGCTTTCTTT